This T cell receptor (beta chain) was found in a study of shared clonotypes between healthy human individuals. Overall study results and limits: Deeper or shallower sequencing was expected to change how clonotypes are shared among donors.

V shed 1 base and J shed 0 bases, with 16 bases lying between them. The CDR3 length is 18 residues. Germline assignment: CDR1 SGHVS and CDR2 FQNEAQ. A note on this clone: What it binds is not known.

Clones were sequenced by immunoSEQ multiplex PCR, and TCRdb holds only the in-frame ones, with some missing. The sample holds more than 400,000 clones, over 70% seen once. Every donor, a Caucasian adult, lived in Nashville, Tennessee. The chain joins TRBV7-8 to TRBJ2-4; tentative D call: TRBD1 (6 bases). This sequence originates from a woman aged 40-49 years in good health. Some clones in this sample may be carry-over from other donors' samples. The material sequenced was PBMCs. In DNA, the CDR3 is TGTGCCAGCAGCTTAGAGTTCGGGACAAAGCTAGCCAAAAACATTCAGTACTTC. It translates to CASSLEFGTKLAKNIQYF. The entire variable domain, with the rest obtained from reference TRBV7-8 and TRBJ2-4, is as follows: GAGVSQSPRYKVAKRGQDVALRCDPISGHVSLFWYQQALGQGPEFLTYFQNEAQLDKSGLPSDRFFAERPEGSVSTLKIQRTQQEDSAVYLCASSLEFGTKLAKNIQYFGAGTRLSVL.